These 8 T cell receptor beta chains were all obtained from the same sample, sequenced in a study of T cell changes during pregnancy in multiple sclerosis. Assay: immunoSEQ multiplex PCR; the TCRdb copy retains only in-frame clones and omits some. The sample includes over 25,000 clones, 91% of them seen just once. The specimen was CD8+ T cells from peripheral blood mononuclear cells, collected in the second trimester of pregnancy. The receptors derive from a female donor in good health, enrolled as a control in a pregnancy study.

This rearrangement joins TRBV2 to TRBJ1-5; D unclear. Trimming removed 3 bases at V and 0 bases at J, with 9 bases between. Germline CDR1 reads SNHLY; CDR2 reads FYNNEI. CDR3 length equals 15 residues. CDR3 sequence: CASSEGSHSNQPQHF. The DNA of the CDR3 is TGTGCCAGCAGTGAGGGCAGCCATAGCAATCAGCCCCAGCATTTT.

The chain links TRBV5-1 to TRBJ1-4; TRBD1 might be the D (5 bases). Per germline, CDR1 SGHRS and CDR2 YFSETQ. V shed 2 bases and J shed 6 bases, with 11 bases lying between them. This CDR3 region has 14 residues. The CDR3 reads CASSFAGLYEKLFF. CDR3 nucleotides: TGCGCCAGCAGCTTCGCAGGGCTGTATGAAAAACTGTTTTTT.

This chain links TRBV6-6 with TRBJ2-3, with D perhaps matching TRBD2 (5 bases). V was trimmed by 6 bases and J by 0 bases, leaving 13 bases between them. Germline V CDR1 and CDR2: MNHNY, SVGAGI (reference sequence). There are 15 residues in the CDR3. This CDR3 reads CASSLDGLSTDTQYF. In DNA, the CDR3 is TGTGCCAGCAGCCTTGATGGACTGAGCACAGATACGCAGTATTTT.

DNA for the CDR3: TGCGCCAGCAGCCCCTTAGGGACATTTGACAGCCCCCTGAACACTGAAGCTTTCTTT. This encodes CASSPLGTFDSPLNTEAFF. The J gene is TRBJ1-1, the V gene TRBV5-1, with D tentatively TRBD1 (6 bases). CDR3 size: 19 residues. Trimming took 4 bases from V and 0 from J, leaving 25 bases between them. Germline CDR1 is SGHRS and CDR2 is YFSETQ.

V and J are TRBV30 and TRBJ1-1; 9 bases map to TRBD1. The CDR3 is 13 amino acids. V trimming: 1 base; J trimming: 4 bases; junction bases outside the gene matches: 1. The V gene's germline CDR1 is GTSNPN and CDR2 SVGIG (reference sequence). In DNA, the CDR3 is TGTGCCTGGAGTGAACAGGGGGCCACTGAAGCTTTCTTT. Encoded protein: CAWSEQGATEAFF.

J is TRBJ2-1 and V is TRBV4-1; tentative D call: TRBD2 (6 bases). This CDR3 is 15 amino acids long. Germline CDR1 is MGHRA and CDR2 is YSYEKL. V lost 4 bases to trimming and J lost 3 bases, with 13 bases between them. Here the CDR3 reads CASSPRDSDYNEQFF. The CDR3 DNA reads TGCGCCAGCAGCCCCCGGGACTCGGACTACAATGAGCAGTTCTTC.

The chain couples TRBV7-9 to TRBJ2-7, with D perhaps TRBD2 (6 bases). CDR3 length: 18 amino acids. The V and J ends lost 4 bases and 5 bases respectively, with 27 bases between them. CDR1 is SEHNR, CDR2 FQNEAQ, per germline (reference sequence). For the CDR3, the DNA is TGTGCCAGCAGCTCGGAGGCGCCCCGTCCGGGACTTGGCCACGAGCAGTACTTC. It yields the protein CASSSEAPRPGLGHEQYF.

The chain is built from TRBV10-3 and TRBJ1-2; 11 nucleotides line up with TRBD1. Germline CDR1 reads ENHRY; CDR2 reads SYGVKD. The V segment lost 6 bases and the J segment 0 bases; nucleotides outside the gene matches: 6. The CDR3 has 16 residues. As DNA, the CDR3 is TGTGCCATCAGAGGGGACAGGGGGGAAGCTAACTATGGCTACACCTTC. Translating it yields CAIRGDRGEANYGYTF.